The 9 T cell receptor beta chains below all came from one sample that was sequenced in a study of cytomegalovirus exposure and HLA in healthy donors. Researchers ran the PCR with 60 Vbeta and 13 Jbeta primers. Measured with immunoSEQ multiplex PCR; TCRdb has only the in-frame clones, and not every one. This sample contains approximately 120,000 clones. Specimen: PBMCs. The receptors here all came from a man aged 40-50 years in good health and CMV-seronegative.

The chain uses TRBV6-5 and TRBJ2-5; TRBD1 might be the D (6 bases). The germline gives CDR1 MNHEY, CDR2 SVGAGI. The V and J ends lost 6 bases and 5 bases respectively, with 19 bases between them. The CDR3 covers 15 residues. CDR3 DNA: TGTGCCAGCAGGCCCCACCCCACAGGGCCGGAGACCCAGTACTTC. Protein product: CASRPHPTGPETQYF.

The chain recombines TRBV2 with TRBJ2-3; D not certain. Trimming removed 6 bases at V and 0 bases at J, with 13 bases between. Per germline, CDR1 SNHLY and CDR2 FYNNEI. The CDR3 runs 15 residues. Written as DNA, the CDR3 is TGTGCCAGCAGCTACTCCGCGGCTAGCACAGATACGCAGTATTTT. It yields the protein CASSYSAASTDTQYF.

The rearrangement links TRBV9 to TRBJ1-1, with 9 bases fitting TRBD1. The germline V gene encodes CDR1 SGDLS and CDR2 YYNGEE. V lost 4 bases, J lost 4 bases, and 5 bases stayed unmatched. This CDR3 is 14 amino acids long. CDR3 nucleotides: TGTGCCAGCAGCAGAACGACAGGGGGCACTGAAGCTTTCTTT. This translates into CASSRTTGGTEAFF.

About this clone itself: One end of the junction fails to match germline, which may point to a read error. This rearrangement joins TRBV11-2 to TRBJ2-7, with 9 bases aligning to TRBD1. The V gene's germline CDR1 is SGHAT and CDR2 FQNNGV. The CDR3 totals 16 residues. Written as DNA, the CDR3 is TGTGCCGGCAGCTTAGCTTACGGGACAGGGACATACGAGCAGTACTTC. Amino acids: CAGSLAYGTGTYEQYF.

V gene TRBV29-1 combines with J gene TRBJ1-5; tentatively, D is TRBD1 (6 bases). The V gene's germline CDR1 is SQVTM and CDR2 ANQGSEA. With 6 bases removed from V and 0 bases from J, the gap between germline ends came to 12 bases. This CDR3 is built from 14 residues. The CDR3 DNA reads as TGCAGCGTGGGGACACCCGATAGCAATCAGCCCCAGCATTTT. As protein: CSVGTPDSNQPQHF.

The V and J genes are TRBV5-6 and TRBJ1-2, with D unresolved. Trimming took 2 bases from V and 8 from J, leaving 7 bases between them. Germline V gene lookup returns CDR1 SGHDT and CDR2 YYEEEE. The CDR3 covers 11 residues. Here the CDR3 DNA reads TGTGCCAGCAGCTTCCGTGAGGGCTACACCTTC. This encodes CASSFREGYTF.

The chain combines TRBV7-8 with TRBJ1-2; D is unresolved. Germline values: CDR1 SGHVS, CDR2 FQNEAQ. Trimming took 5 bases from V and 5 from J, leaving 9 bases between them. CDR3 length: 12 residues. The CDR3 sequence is CASSPAVYGYTF. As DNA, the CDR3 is TGTGCCAGCAGCCCCGCGGTGTATGGCTACACCTTC.

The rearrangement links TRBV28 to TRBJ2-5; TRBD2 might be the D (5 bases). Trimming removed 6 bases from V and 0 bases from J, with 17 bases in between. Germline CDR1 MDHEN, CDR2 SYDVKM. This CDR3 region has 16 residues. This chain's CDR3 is CASSPVSADYQETQYF. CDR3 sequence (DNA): TGTGCCAGCAGCCCGGTCTCCGCGGACTACCAAGAGACCCAGTACTTC.

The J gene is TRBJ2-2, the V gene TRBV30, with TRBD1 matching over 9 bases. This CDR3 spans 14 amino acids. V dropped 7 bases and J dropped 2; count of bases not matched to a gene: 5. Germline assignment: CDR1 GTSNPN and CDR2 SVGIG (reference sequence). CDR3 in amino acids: CASNRGLNTGELFF. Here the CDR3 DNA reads TGTGCCTCAAACAGGGGGCTAAACACCGGGGAGCTGTTTTTT. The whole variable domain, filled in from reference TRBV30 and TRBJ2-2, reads SQTIHQWPATLVQPVGSPLSLECTVEGTSNPNLYWYRQAAGRGLQLLFYSVGIGQISSEVPQNLSASRPQDRQFILSSKKLLLSDSGFYLCASNRGLNTGELFFGEGSRLTVL.